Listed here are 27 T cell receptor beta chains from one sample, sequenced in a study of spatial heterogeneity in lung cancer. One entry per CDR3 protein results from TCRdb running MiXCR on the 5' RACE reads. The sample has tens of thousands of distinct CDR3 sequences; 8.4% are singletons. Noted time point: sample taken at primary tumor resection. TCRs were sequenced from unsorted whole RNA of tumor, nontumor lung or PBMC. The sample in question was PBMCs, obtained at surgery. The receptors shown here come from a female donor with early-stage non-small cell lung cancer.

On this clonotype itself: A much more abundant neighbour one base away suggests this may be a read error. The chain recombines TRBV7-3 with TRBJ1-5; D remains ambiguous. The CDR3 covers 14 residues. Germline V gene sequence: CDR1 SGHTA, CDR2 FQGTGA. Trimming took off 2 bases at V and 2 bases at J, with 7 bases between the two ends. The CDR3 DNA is TGTGCCAGCAGCTTACATGGAGGCAATCAGCCCCAGCATTTT. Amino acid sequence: CASSLHGGNQPQHF. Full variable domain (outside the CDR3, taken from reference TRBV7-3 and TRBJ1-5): GAGVSQTPSNKVTEKGKYVELRCDPISGHTALYWYRQSLGQGPEFLIYFQGTGAADDSGLPNDRFFAVRPEGSVSTLKIQRTERGDSAVYLCASSLHGGNQPQHFGDGTRLSIL.

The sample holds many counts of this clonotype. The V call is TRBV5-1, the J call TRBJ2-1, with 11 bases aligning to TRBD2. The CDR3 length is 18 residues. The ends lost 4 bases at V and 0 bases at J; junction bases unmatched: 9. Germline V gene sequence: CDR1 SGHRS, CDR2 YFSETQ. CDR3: CASSTLLAGDHSYNEQFF. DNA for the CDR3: TGCGCCAGCAGCACCTTACTAGCGGGAGATCACTCCTACAATGAGCAGTTCTTC.

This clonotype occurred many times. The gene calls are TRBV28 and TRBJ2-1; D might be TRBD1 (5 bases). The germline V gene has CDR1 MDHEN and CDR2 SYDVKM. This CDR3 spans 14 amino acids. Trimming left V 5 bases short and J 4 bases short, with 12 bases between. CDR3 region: CASSGARAYNEQFF. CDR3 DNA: TGTGCCAGCAGTGGGGCCCGGGCTTACAATGAGCAGTTCTTC.

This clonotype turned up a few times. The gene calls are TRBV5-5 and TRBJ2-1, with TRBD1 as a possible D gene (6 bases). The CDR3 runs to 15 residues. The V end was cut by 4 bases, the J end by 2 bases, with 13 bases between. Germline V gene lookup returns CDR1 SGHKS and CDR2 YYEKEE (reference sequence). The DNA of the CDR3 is TGTGCCAGCAGCCAGTGGCAGGGGACCTACAATGAGCAGTTCTTC. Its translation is CASSQWQGTYNEQFF.

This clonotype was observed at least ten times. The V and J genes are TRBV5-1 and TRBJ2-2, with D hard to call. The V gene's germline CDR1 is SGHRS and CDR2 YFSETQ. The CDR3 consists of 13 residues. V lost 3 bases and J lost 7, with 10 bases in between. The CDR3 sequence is CASSSPADGELFF. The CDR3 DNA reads TGCGCCAGCAGCTCCCCGGCTGACGGGGAGCTGTTTTTT.

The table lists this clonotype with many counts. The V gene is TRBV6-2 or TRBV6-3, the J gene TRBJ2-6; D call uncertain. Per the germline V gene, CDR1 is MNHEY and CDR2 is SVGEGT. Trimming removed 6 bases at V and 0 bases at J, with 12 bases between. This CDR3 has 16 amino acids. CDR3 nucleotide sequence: TGTGCCAGCAGCCGTCTTCCCGGCTCTGGGGCCAACGTCCTGACTTTC. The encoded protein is CASSRLPGSGANVLTF.

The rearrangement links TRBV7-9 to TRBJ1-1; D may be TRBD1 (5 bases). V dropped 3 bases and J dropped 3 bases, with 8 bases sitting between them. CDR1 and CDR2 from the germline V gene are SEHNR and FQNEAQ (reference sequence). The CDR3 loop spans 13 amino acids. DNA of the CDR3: TGTGCCAGCAGCTTCGTGGGGGACACTGAAGCTTTCTTT. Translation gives CASSFVGDTEAFF.

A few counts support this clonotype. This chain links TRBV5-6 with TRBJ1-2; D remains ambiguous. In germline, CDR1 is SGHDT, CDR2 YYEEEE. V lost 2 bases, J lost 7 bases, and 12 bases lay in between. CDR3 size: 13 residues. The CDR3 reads CASSFYAVGGYTF. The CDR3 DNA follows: TGTGCCAGCAGCTTTTATGCCGTGGGTGGCTACACCTTC.

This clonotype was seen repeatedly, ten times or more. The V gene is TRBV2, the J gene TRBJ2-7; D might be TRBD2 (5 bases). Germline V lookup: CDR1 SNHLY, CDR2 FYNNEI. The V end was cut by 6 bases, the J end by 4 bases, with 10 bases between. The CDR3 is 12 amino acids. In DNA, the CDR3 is TGTGCCAGCAGGGACTTCCAGTACGAGCAGTACGTC. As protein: CASRDFQYEQYV.

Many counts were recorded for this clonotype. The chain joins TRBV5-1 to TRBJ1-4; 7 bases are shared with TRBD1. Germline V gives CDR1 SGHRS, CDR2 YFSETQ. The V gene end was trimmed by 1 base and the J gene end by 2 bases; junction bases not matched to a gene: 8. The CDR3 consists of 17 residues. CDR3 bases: TGCGCCAGCAGCTTGTCCGACAGGGTCGGGACTAATGAAAAACTGTTTTTT. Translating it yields CASSLSDRVGTNEKLFF.

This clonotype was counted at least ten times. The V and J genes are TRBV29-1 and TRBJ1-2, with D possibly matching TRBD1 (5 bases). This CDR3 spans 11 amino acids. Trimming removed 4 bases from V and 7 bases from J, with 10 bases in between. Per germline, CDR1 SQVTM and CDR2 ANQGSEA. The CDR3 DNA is TGCAGCGTTGGAGGGGCAGGTGGCTACACCTTC. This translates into CSVGGAGGYTF.

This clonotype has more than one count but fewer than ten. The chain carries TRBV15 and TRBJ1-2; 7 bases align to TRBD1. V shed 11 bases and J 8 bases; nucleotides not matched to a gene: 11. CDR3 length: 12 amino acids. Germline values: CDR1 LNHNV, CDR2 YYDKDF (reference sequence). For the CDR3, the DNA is TGTGCCCCGGGGACAGACTTAGGGGGCTACACCTTC. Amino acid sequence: CAPGTDLGGYTF.

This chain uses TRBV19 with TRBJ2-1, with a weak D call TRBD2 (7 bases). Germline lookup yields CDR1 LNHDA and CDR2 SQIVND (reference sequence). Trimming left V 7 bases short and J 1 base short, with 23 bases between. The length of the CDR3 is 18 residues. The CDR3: CASTPGWGGGSSYNEQFF. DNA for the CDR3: TGTGCCAGTACCCCCGGATGGGGGGGCGGATCTTCCTACAATGAGCAGTTCTTC.

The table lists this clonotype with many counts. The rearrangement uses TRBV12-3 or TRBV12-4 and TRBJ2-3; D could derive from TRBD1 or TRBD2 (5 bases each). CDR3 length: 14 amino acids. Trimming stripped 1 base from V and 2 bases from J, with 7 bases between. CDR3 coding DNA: TGTGCCAGCAGTTTAGGAGGGGACACAGATACGCAGTATTTT. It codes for CASSLGGDTDTQYF.

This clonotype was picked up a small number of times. The CDR3 spells CASSLRGANYGYTF. CDR3 DNA sequence: TGTGCCAGCAGCTTACGGGGGGCTAACTATGGCTACACCTTC. This chain uses TRBV7-8 with TRBJ1-2; TRBD1 might be the D (5 bases). With 2 bases removed from V and 0 bases from J, the gap between germline ends came to 7 bases. Germline V gene sequence: CDR1 SGHVS, CDR2 FQNEAQ. This CDR3 is built from 14 residues. Supplemented by reference TRBV7-8 and TRBJ1-2, the full variable domain reads GAGVSQSPRYKVAKRGQDVALRCDPISGHVSLFWYQQALGQGPEFLTYFQNEAQLDKSGLPSDRFFAERPEGSVSTLKIQRTQQEDSAVYLCASSLRGANYGYTFGSGTRLTVV.

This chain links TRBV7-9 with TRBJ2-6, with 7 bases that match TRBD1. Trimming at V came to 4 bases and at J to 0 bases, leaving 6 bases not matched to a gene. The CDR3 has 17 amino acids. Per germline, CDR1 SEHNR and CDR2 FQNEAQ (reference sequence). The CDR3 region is CASSWLGQYSGANVLTF. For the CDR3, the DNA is TGTGCCAGCAGCTGGTTGGGACAGTACTCTGGGGCCAACGTCCTGACTTTC.

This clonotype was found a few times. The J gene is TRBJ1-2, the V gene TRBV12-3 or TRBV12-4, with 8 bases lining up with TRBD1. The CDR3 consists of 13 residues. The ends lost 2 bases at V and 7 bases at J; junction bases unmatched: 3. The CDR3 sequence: CASSLPGGSGYTF. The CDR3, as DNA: TGTGCCAGCAGTTTACCAGGGGGCTCTGGCTACACCTTC.

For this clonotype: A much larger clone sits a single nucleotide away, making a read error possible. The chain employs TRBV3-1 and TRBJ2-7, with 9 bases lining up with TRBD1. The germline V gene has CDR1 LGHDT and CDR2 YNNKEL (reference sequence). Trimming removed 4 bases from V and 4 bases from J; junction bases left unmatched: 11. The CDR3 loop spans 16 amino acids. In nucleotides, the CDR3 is TGTGCCAGCAGCCCGATCGCGGGACAGGGCCCGTACGAGCAGTACTTC. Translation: CASSPIAGQGPYEQYF.

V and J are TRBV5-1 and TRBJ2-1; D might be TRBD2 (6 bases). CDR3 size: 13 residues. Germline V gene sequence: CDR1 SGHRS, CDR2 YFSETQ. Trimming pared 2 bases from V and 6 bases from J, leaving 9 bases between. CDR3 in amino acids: CASSFVSGNEQFF. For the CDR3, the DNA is TGCGCCAGCAGCTTCGTTAGCGGCAATGAGCAGTTCTTC.

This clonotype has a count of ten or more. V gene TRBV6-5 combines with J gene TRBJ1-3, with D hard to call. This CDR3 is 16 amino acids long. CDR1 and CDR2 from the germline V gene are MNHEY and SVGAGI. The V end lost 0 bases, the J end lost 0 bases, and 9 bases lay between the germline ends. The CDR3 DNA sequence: TGTGCCAGCAGTTACTCGGGGAAGCTCTCTGGAAACACCATATATTTT. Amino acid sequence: CASSYSGKLSGNTIYF.

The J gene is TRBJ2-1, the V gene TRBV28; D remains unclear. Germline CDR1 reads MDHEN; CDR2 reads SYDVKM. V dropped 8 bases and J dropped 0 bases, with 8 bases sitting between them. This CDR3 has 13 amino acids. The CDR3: CASRRGSYNEQFF. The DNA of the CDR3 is TGTGCCAGCCGGAGAGGCTCCTACAATGAGCAGTTCTTC.

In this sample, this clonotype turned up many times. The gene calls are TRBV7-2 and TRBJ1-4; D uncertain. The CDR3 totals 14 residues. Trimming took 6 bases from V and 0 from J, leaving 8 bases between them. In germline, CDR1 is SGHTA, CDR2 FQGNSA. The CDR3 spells CASSVAPTNEKLFF. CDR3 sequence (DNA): TGTGCCAGCAGTGTGGCCCCAACTAATGAAAAACTGTTTTTT.

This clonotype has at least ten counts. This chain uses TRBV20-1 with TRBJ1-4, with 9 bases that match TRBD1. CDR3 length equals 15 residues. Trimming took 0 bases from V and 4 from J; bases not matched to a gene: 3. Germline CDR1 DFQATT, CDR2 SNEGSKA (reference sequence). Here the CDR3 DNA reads TGCAGTGCTAGAGACGGGACAGGGTATAATGAAAAACTGTTTTTT. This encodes CSARDGTGYNEKLFF.

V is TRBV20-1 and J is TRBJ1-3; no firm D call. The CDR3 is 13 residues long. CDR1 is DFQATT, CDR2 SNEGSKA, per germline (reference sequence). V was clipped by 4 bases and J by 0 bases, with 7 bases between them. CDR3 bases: TGCAGTGCTACCCCGCTCTCTGGAAACACCATATATTTT. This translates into CSATPLSGNTIYF.

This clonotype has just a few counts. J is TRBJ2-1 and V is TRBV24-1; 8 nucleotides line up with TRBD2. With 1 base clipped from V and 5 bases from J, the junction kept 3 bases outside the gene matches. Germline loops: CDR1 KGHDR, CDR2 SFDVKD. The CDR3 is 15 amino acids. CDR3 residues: CATSDFLAGNNEQFF. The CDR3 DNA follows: TGTGCCACCAGTGATTTTCTAGCGGGCAACAATGAGCAGTTCTTC.

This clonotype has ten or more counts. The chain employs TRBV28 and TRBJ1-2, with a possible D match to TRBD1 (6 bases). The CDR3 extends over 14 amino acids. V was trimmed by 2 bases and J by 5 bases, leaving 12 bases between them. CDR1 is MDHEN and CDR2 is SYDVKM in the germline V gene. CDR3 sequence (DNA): TGTGCCAGCAGTTTACCCAGGGGCACATATGGCTACACCTTC. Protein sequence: CASSLPRGTYGYTF.

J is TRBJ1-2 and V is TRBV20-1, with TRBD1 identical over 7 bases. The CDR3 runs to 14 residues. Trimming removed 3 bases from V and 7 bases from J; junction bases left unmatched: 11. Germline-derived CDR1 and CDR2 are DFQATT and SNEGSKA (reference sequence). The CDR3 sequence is CSARNRDSIFGYTF. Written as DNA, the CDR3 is TGCAGTGCTAGGAACCGGGACAGCATCTTTGGCTACACCTTC.